Below, 11 T cell receptor beta chains from the same sample are listed, as sequenced in a study of OX40 agonist ivuxolimab in advanced cancers. Only in-frame clones appear in the TCRdb table, and some are missing; sequencing was by immunoSEQ multiplex PCR. The sample gives about 18,000 clones, roughly 88% of which show up once; less than 70% is in the top ten. This specimen was CD4+ or CD8+ T cells sorted from blood, taken in a trial of the OX40 agonist ivuxolimab. The source is an adult with an advanced solid tumor such as melanoma, head and neck, liver or kidney cancer.

The chain carries TRBV29-1 and TRBJ2-2, with a tentative D call TRBD2 (6 bases). Trimming removed 5 bases at V and 8 bases at J, with 9 bases between. This CDR3 is 11 amino acids long. CDR1 and CDR2 (germline): SQVTM, ANQGSEA. Here the CDR3 DNA reads TGCAGCGTTCGACTAGTAGGGGAGCTGTTTTTT. This encodes CSVRLVGELFF.

J is TRBJ2-7 and V is TRBV5-5; D is undetermined. The CDR3 sequence is 13 residues long. Trimming took 0 bases from V and 4 from J, leaving 8 bases between them. The germline gives CDR1 SGHKS, CDR2 YYEKEE (reference sequence). CDR3 nucleotide sequence: TGTGCCAGCAGCTTGGCCGTGGGTTACGAGCAGTACTTC. It yields the protein CASSLAVGYEQYF.

CDR3 sequence: CASSQFGQGVSSPLHF. CDR3 bases: TGCGCCAGCAGCCAATTTGGACAGGGGGTTTCTTCACCCCTCCACTTT. This rearrangement joins TRBV4-1 to TRBJ1-6, with 10 positions matching TRBD1. Germline CDR1 is MGHRA and CDR2 is YSYEKL. V lost 2 bases to trimming and J lost 9 bases; unmatched junction nucleotides: 7. The CDR3 consists of 16 residues.

This clone showed up just once. This CDR3 reads CASSQGRDRDYTF. DNA of the CDR3: TGCGCCAGCAGCCAAGGAAGGGACAGGGATTACACCTTC. The chain is built from TRBV4-1 and TRBJ1-2, with 9 bases matching TRBD1. This CDR3 comprises 13 residues. V dropped 1 base and J dropped 11; count of bases not matched to a gene: 5. The germline CDR1 and CDR2 sequences are MGHRA and YSYEKL.

J is TRBJ2-7 and V is TRBV2, with 10 bases lining up with TRBD2. Germline values: CDR1 SNHLY, CDR2 FYNNEI. The CDR3 has 14 residues. V was pared by 6 bases and J by 3 bases, with 5 bases of the junction left unmatched. CDR3 loop: CASSPSGSNYEQYF. As DNA, the CDR3 is TGTGCCAGCAGCCCTAGCGGGAGTAACTACGAGCAGTACTTC. The entire variable domain, with the rest obtained from reference TRBV2 and TRBJ2-7, is as follows: EPEVTQTPSHQVTQMGQEVILRCVPISNHLYFYWYRQILGQKVEFLVSFYNNEISEKSEIFDDQFSVERPDGSNFTLKIRSTKLEDSAMYFCASSPSGSNYEQYFGPGTRLTVT.

The V call is TRBV27, the J call TRBJ2-1; no firm D call. The CDR3 is 13 residues long. Germline V gives CDR1 MNHEY, CDR2 SMNVEV (reference sequence). V was trimmed by 4 bases and J by 4 bases, leaving 8 bases between them. For the CDR3, the DNA is TGTGCCAGCAGTTCCACCATATACAATGAGCAGTTCTTC. Residues: CASSSTIYNEQFF.

The gene calls are TRBV5-1 and TRBJ2-5, with D tentatively TRBD1 or TRBD2 (5 bases each). The CDR3 extends over 11 amino acids. CDR1 and CDR2 (germline): SGHRS, YFSETQ. V was shortened by 3 bases and J by 5 bases, with 5 bases between the two germline ends. CDR3 coding DNA: TGCGCCAGCAGCTGGGGGGAGACCCAGTACTTC. It translates to CASSWGETQYF.

This clone showed up just a few times. The J gene is TRBJ2-1, the V gene TRBV27; maybe TRBD1 (6 bases). Germline CDR1 and CDR2: MNHEY and SMNVEV (reference sequence). V dropped 3 bases and J dropped 6 bases, with 12 bases sitting between them. The CDR3 contains 14 residues. CDR3 bases: TGTGCCAGCAGTTTCAGGGGAAGGAGCAATGAGCAGTTCTTC. Translated, it gives CASSFRGRSNEQFF.

The V call is TRBV28, the J call TRBJ1-1; D possibly corresponds to TRBD1 (6 bases). Germline CDR1 reads MDHEN; CDR2 reads SYDVKM. There are 12 residues in the CDR3. The V end lost 3 bases, the J end lost 8 bases, and 10 bases lay between the germline ends. CDR3 sequence reads: CASSFGGDEAFF. The DNA of the CDR3 is TGTGCCAGCAGTTTCGGGGGCGACGAAGCTTTCTTT.

The J gene is TRBJ1-3, the V gene TRBV7-8; D not certain. This CDR3 has 13 residues. The germline CDR1 and CDR2 sequences are SGHVS and FQNEAQ. V lost 7 bases and J lost 0, with 7 bases in between. The CDR3 loop is CASMESSGNTIYF. Written as DNA, the CDR3 is TGTGCCAGCATGGAGAGCTCTGGAAACACCATATATTTT. Full variable domain (remainder filled in from reference TRBV7-8 and TRBJ1-3): GAGVSQSPRYKVAKRGQDVALRCDPISGHVSLFWYQQALGQGPEFLTYFQNEAQLDKSGLPSDRFFAERPEGSVSTLKIQRTQQEDSAVYLCASMESSGNTIYFGEGSWLTVV.

V usage is TRBV7-9 and J usage is TRBJ1-2, with 9 nucleotides matching TRBD1. The CDR3 consists of 17 residues. The germline V gene encodes CDR1 SEHNR and CDR2 FQNEAQ (reference sequence). V was pared by 5 bases and J by 4 bases, with 14 bases of the junction left unmatched. CDR3 in DNA: TGTGCCAGCAGCCCACAGGGGGCGACTCAACTGGGCTATGGCTACACCTTC. Translating gives CASSPQGATQLGYGYTF.